This T cell receptor beta chain was found in a study of T cells in Graves' hyperthyroidism and ophthalmopathy. The CDR3 length is 16 residues. The germline V gene encodes CDR1 SGHKS and CDR2 YYEKEE (reference sequence). V lost 5 bases, J lost 6 bases, and 20 bases lay in between. Amplified TCR beta CDR3 regions derived from RNA transcripts. The study used the HTBI primer set for a first-round RT-PCR of the TCR CDR3. TCRdb itself ran the multiplex PCR reads through MiXCR, one entry per CDR3 protein. The sample contains approximately 360,000 distinct CDR3 sequences, less than 20% of which appear only once. This clonotype appeared many times.

Sequenced: blood. The origin of this receptor is a young woman with Graves' hyperthyroidism that later progressed to Graves' ophthalmopathy. The chain employs TRBV5-5 and TRBJ2-2; D is tentatively TRBD1 or TRBD2 (5 bases each). CDR3 DNA sequence: TGTGCCAGCAGACCGCCCGGGACCCTGGTATCCGGGGAGCTGTTTTTT. This sequence encodes CASRPPGTLVSGELFF.